The 15 T cell receptor beta chains listed next were all sequenced from one sample in a study of cytomegalovirus exposure and HLA in healthy donors. It was with 60 Vbeta and 13 Jbeta primers that the PCR ran. Sequenced by immunoSEQ multiplex PCR; TCRdb stores in-frame clones only, minus some. This table has under 130,000 clones, around 15% appearing once. Material for sequencing was PBMCs. The receptors come from a female donor in good health and CMV-seronegative.

J is TRBJ1-5 and V is TRBV19; TRBD1 might be the D (5 bases). V lost 7 bases, J lost 4 bases, and 17 bases lay in between. The CDR3 has 15 residues. CDR1 and CDR2 from the germline V gene are LNHDA and SQIVND (reference sequence). The CDR3 coding sequence is TGTGCCAGTACCGCGGGGGGTTTTTGGAATCAGCCCCAGCATTTT. Translating gives CASTAGGFWNQPQHF.

CDR3 sequence reads: CASSVSGGGRETQYF. The CDR3 DNA is TGTGCCAGCAGCGTTAGCGGGGGGGGGCGAGAGACCCAGTACTTC. The chain is built from TRBV9 and TRBJ2-5; TRBD2 aligns across 11 bases. The CDR3 is made up of 15 amino acids. With 2 bases clipped from V and 4 bases from J, the junction kept 4 bases outside the gene matches. Germline V gene lookup returns CDR1 SGDLS and CDR2 YYNGEE.

This rearrangement joins TRBV29-1 to TRBJ2-5; D unresolved. The CDR3 loop spans 13 amino acids. The V and J ends lost 6 bases and 10 bases respectively, with 21 bases between them. From germline, CDR1 is SQVTM and CDR2 ANQGSEA. The CDR3 bases are TGCAGCGTCCCTGGGCCCTCTATGGTGGGCCAGTACTTC. It yields the protein CSVPGPSMVGQYF.

The CDR3 region has the DNA TGTGCCAGCAGCTCCACAGGGGACACTCACTCCTACGAGCAGTACTTC. Translated, it gives CASSSTGDTHSYEQYF. J is TRBJ2-7 and V is TRBV28, with 7 bases fitting TRBD1. After removal of 6 bases from V and 0 bases from J, the junction contained 11 bases not matched to a gene. Germline V gene data show CDR1 as MDHEN and CDR2 as SYDVKM. This CDR3 has 16 residues.

The chain employs TRBV5-1 and TRBJ1-4; D is unclear. Germline CDR1 is SGHRS and CDR2 is YFSETQ. The CDR3 contains 11 residues. The V end was cut by 4 bases, the J end by 8 bases, with 6 bases between. In DNA form, the CDR3 reads TGCGCCAGCAGCCCCGGGGAAAAACTGTTTTTT. This encodes CASSPGEKLFF.

In this sample, this clone turned up a few times. The V gene is TRBV7-9, the J gene TRBJ1-5; a weak D match, TRBD1 (6 bases). The CDR3 is 18 residues long. Looked up from germline, CDR1 is SEHNR and CDR2 is FQNEAQ (reference sequence). V lost 0 bases and J 0 bases, leaving 15 bases between the germline ends. In nucleotides, the CDR3 is TGTGCCAGCAGCTTAGCTATGACAGGCCGATATAGCAATCAGCCCCAGCATTTT. Its protein is CASSLAMTGRYSNQPQHF.

This clone showed up just a few times. The rearrangement links TRBV6-1 to TRBJ1-4, with D uncertain. The CDR3 is 15 amino acids. Deletions cut 4 bases from V and 8 bases from J, with 17 bases between. Germline CDR1 MNHNS, CDR2 SASEGT. As DNA, the CDR3 is TGTGCCAGCAGTGTAACAGCCAATCCCCCCGAAAAACTGTTTTTT. Translated, it gives CASSVTANPPEKLFF.

J is TRBJ1-4 and V is TRBV6-1; 7 positions agree with TRBD1. The CDR3 consists of 12 residues. The V gene's germline CDR1 is MNHNS and CDR2 SASEGT. J lost 11 bases, V lost 3 bases, and 3 bases had no gene match. The CDR3 sequence is CASSDIQGKLFF. The DNA for the CDR3 is TGTGCCAGCAGTGACATACAGGGGAAACTGTTTTTT.

The chain carries TRBV7-9 and TRBJ2-1, with TRBD2 identical over 12 bases. The CDR3 loop spans 16 amino acids. Germline loops: CDR1 SEHNR, CDR2 FQNEAQ (reference sequence). J gave up 5 bases and V 3 bases, and 5 bases lay outside the gene matches. In DNA form, the CDR3 reads TGTGCCAGCAGCTTCCGACTAGCGGGAGTTGACAATGAGCAGTTCTTC. It encodes CASSFRLAGVDNEQFF.

Only a few counts were recorded for this clone. This chain joins TRBV5-1 and TRBJ1-2; a possible D gene is TRBD1 (6 bases). This CDR3 contains 15 residues. The V end was cut by 0 bases, the J end by 0 bases, with 9 bases between. Germline assignment: CDR1 SGHRS and CDR2 YFSETQ. In nucleotides, the CDR3 is TGCGCCAGCAGCTTGGTGGGGACAACTAACTATGGCTACACCTTC. Translated: CASSLVGTTNYGYTF.

This chain links TRBV5-6 with TRBJ2-1, with 7 bases lining up with TRBD1. CDR1 is SGHDT and CDR2 is YYEEEE in the germline V gene. The CDR3 is made up of 15 amino acids. The junction had 3 bases not matched to a gene; V was cut back by 0 bases and J by 3 bases. CDR3 DNA sequence: TGTGCCAGCAGCTTGGAGACAGGGTTCTACAATGAGCAGTTCTTC. It specifies CASSLETGFYNEQFF.

The J gene is TRBJ2-7, the V gene TRBV19, with 9 bases fitting TRBD2. V was clipped by 7 bases and J by 0 bases; unmatched bases: 7. CDR3 size: 15 residues. Per the germline V gene, CDR1 is LNHDA and CDR2 is SQIVND (reference sequence). Written as DNA, the CDR3 is TGTGCCAGTACCCTCGGACTAGCGAGCTCCTACGAGCAGTACTTC. Its translation is CASTLGLASSYEQYF.

CDR3 bases: TGTGCCAGTAGTACCTATATAGGACAGGGGAGGACAGATACGCAGTATTTT. It translates to CASSTYIGQGRTDTQYF. The chain uses TRBV19 and TRBJ2-3; 9 bases are a match to TRBD1. The germline V gene has CDR1 LNHDA and CDR2 SQIVND (reference sequence). J lost 3 bases, V lost 4 bases, and 11 bases had no gene match. This CDR3 is 17 amino acids long.

J is TRBJ1-2 and V is TRBV12-5; 7 positions agree with TRBD1. Germline values: CDR1 LGHNT, CDR2 FRNRAP. J gave up 5 bases and V 1 base, and 10 bases lay outside the gene matches. The CDR3 is 16 residues long. The CDR3 sequence is CASGLGTGTVLYGYTF. CDR3 coding DNA: TGTGCTAGTGGTTTGGGCACCGGGACAGTCCTTTATGGCTACACCTTC.

This clone was found many times. The chain employs TRBV6-6 and TRBJ2-5; the D gene is possibly TRBD2 (6 bases). V gave up 6 bases and J gave up 1 base, with 18 bases separating them. There are 16 residues in the CDR3. The germline gives CDR1 MNHNY, CDR2 SVGAGI (reference sequence). CDR3 nucleotides: TGTGCCAGCAGCCACGTCTGGGACGGGGGCCAAGAGACCCAGTACTTC. Translated: CASSHVWDGGQETQYF.